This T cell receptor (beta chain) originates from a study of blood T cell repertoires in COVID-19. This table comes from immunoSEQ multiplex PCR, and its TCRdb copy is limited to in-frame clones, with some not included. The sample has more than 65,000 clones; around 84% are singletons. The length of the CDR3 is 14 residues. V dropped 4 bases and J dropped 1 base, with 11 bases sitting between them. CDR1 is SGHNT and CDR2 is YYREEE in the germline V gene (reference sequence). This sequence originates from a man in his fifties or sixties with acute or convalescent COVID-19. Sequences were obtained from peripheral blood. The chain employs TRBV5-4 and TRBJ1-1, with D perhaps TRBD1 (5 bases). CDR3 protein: CASSAGIRNTEAFF. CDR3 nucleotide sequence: TGTGCCAGCAGCGCAGGGATAAGGAACACTGAAGCTTTCTTT.